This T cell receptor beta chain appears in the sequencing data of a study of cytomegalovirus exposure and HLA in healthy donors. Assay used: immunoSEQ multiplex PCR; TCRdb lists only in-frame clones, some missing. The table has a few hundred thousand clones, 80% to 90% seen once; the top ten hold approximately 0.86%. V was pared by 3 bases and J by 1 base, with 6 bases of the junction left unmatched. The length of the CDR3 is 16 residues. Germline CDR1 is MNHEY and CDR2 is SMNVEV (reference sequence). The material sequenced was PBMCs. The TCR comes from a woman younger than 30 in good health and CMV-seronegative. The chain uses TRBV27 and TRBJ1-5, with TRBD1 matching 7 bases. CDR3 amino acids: CASSFRQGRSNQPQHF. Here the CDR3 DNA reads TGTGCCAGCAGTTTTCGACAGGGAAGGAGCAATCAGCCCCAGCATTTT.